A selection of T cell receptor beta chains follows, all from one sample in a study of T cell repertoires in cytomegalovirus infection. TCRdb called the reads again in MiXCR, with one record for every CDR3 protein. This sample has approximately 630,000 distinct CDR3 sequences; 20% to 25% occur once, and the top ten carry under 8.5%. The sample was CD8+ T cells from PBMCs. The receptors here all came from a human donor in good health (CMV status not recorded). Some clones in this sample may be carry-over from other donors' samples. CDR3s include the opening cysteine and the closing phenylalanine or tryptophan. Fields, in order: clone size, D gene, J gene, V gene, CDR3 length, CDR3 DNA, CDR3 protein. A D gene is named only where the DNA matches it firmly. A row's size may be missing; if present it is once, few, many or a size class.

clone size: few
D gene: NA
J gene: TRBJ1-1
V gene: TRBV12-3/TRBV12-4
CDR3 length: 13
CDR3 DNA: TGTGCCAGCAGTTTCGGCGTCGGCACTGAAGCTTTCTTT
CDR3 protein: CASSFGVGTEAFF

clone size: NA
D gene: NA
J gene: TRBJ2-1
V gene: TRBV5-6
CDR3 length: 16
CDR3 DNA: TGTGCCAGCAGCTTGCGGTGGACACCGATGACGAATGAGCAGTTCTTC
CDR3 protein: CASSLRWTPMTNEQFF

clone size: NA
D gene: NA
J gene: TRBJ1-2
V gene: TRBV20-1
CDR3 length: 15
CDR3 DNA: TGCAGTGCCCGAGCCCCAGGGGACCTAGCGGATGGCTACACCTTC
CDR3 protein: CSARAPGDLADGYTF

clone size: NA
D gene: NA
J gene: TRBJ2-2
V gene: TRBV20-1
CDR3 length: 16
CDR3 DNA: TGCAGTGCTAGAGATGGGGCTTACACCCTAACCGGGGAGCTGTTTTTT
CDR3 protein: CSARDGAYTLTGELFF

clone size: NA
D gene: NA
J gene: TRBJ2-3
V gene: TRBV27
CDR3 length: 14
CDR3 DNA: TGTGCCAGCAGTTCCTGGGGGGCCACAGATACGCAGTATTTT
CDR3 protein: CASSSWGATDTQYF

clone size: NA
D gene: NA
J gene: TRBJ2-1
V gene: TRBV9
CDR3 length: 16
CDR3 DNA: TGTGCCAGCAGCGTAGACGAAGGTCTTTCCTACAATGAGCAGTTCTTC
CDR3 protein: CASSVDEGLSYNEQFF

clone size: NA
D gene: NA
J gene: TRBJ1-5
V gene: TRBV7-6
CDR3 length: 16
CDR3 DNA: TGTGCCAGCAGCCTATATCCCCCGCAGGGGCGTCAGCCCCAGCATTTT
CDR3 protein: CASSLYPPQGRQPQHF

clone size: NA
D gene: NA
J gene: TRBJ2-6
V gene: TRBV7-9
CDR3 length: 16
CDR3 DNA: TGTGCCAGCAGCTTAGCCCAGTACTCTGGGGCCAACGTCCTGACTTTC
CDR3 protein: CASSLAQYSGANVLTF

clone size: NA
D gene: NA
J gene: TRBJ1-1
V gene: TRBV6-1
CDR3 length: 15
CDR3 DNA: TGTGCCAGCAGCCTTCGGGAGTTAGGTGTCACTGAAGCTTTCTTT
CDR3 protein: CASSLRELGVTEAFF

clone size: NA
D gene: NA
J gene: TRBJ2-1
V gene: TRBV2
CDR3 length: 13
CDR3 DNA: TGTGCCAGCAGTGAAGGGGTTCGCAATGAGCAGTTCTTC
CDR3 protein: CASSEGVRNEQFF

clone size: NA
D gene: NA
J gene: TRBJ2-3
V gene: TRBV6-6
CDR3 length: 17
CDR3 DNA: TGTGCCAAATCCCCCCCCTTGCGGGTCCTTAGCACAGATACGCAGTATTTT
CDR3 protein: CAKSPPLRVLSTDTQYF

clone size: NA
D gene: TRBD2
J gene: TRBJ2-3
V gene: TRBV7-9
CDR3 length: 16
CDR3 DNA: TGTGCCAGCAGCCCGCGGGGGGGCTCTGACACAGATACGCAGTATTTT
CDR3 protein: CASSPRGGSDTDTQYF

clone size: NA
D gene: NA
J gene: TRBJ1-1
V gene: TRBV4-1
CDR3 length: 15
CDR3 DNA: TGCGCCAGCAGCCAAGATGGGGGTGGGGACACTGAAGCTTTCTTT
CDR3 protein: CASSQDGGGDTEAFF

clone size: few
D gene: NA
J gene: TRBJ2-2
V gene: TRBV12-5
CDR3 length: 16
CDR3 DNA: TGTGCTAGTGGTTTGGTACAATATCCGAACACCGGGGAGCTGTTTTTT
CDR3 protein: CASGLVQYPNTGELFF

clone size: NA
D gene: NA
J gene: TRBJ1-1
V gene: TRBV28
CDR3 length: 15
CDR3 DNA: TGTGCCAGCACCCCTAGGGGATACTTGAACACTGAAGCTTTCTTT
CDR3 protein: CASTPRGYLNTEAFF

clone size: NA
D gene: NA
J gene: TRBJ2-6
V gene: TRBV7-3
CDR3 length: 16
CDR3 DNA: TGTGCCAGCAGCTTAACAGTCGGACCTGGGGCCAACGTCCTGACTTTC
CDR3 protein: CASSLTVGPGANVLTF

clone size: few
D gene: NA
J gene: TRBJ2-1
V gene: TRBV9
CDR3 length: 15
CDR3 DNA: TGTGCCAGCAGCGTCTCGGGACTCTCCTACAATGAGCAGTTCTTC
CDR3 protein: CASSVSGLSYNEQFF

clone size: few
D gene: TRBD2
J gene: TRBJ2-2
V gene: TRBV7-9
CDR3 length: 20
CDR3 DNA: TGTGCCAGCAGCTTCCTAGGGGCTAGCGGGGGACCCGACAACACCGGGGAGCTGTTTTTT
CDR3 protein: CASSFLGASGGPDNTGELFF

clone size: NA
D gene: TRBD2
J gene: TRBJ2-2
V gene: TRBV2
CDR3 length: 16
CDR3 DNA: TGTGCCAGCATCTCCACTAGCGGGGTATATGTCGGGGAGCTGTTTTTT
CDR3 protein: CASISTSGVYVGELFF

clone size: NA
D gene: NA
J gene: TRBJ1-1
V gene: TRBV29-1
CDR3 length: 11
CDR3 DNA: TGCAGCGTAGCACCAGGCACTGAAGCTTTCTTT
CDR3 protein: CSVAPGTEAFF

clone size: many
D gene: TRBD1
J gene: TRBJ1-4
V gene: TRBV28
CDR3 length: 14
CDR3 DNA: TGTGCCAGCAGCCATCGGGACAGGGAGGAAAAACTGTTTTTT
CDR3 protein: CASSHRDREEKLFF

clone size: few
D gene: TRBD1
J gene: TRBJ2-1
V gene: TRBV2
CDR3 length: 17
CDR3 DNA: TGTGCCAGCGGCGATCTTAAGACAGGGGCGCCCTACAATGAGCAGTTCTTC
CDR3 protein: CASGDLKTGAPYNEQFF

clone size: NA
D gene: TRBD2
J gene: TRBJ2-1
V gene: TRBV5-5
CDR3 length: 15
CDR3 DNA: TGTGCCAGCAGCTTGGCCATTAGCGGGGGGGTGGGGCAGTTCTTC
CDR3 protein: CASSLAISGGVGQFF

clone size: once
D gene: NA
J gene: TRBJ1-1
V gene: TRBV29-1
CDR3 length: 11
CDR3 DNA: TGCAGCTCTCGAATCAACACTGAAGCTTTCTTT
CDR3 protein: CSSRINTEAFF

clone size: NA
D gene: NA
J gene: TRBJ2-1
V gene: TRBV4-1
CDR3 length: 12
CDR3 DNA: TGCGCCAGCAGCCAAGGGATGAATGAGCAGTTCTTC
CDR3 protein: CASSQGMNEQFF

clone size: NA
D gene: TRBD1
J gene: TRBJ2-3
V gene: TRBV24-1
CDR3 length: 13
CDR3 DNA: TGTGCCATCGGACAGGGGCGAGCAGATACGCAGTATTTT
CDR3 protein: CAIGQGRADTQYF

clone size: few
D gene: NA
J gene: TRBJ2-7
V gene: TRBV27
CDR3 length: 11
CDR3 DNA: TGTGCCAGCATTCGGGGGTCCGAGCAGTACTTC
CDR3 protein: CASIRGSEQYF

clone size: few
D gene: NA
J gene: TRBJ1-2
V gene: TRBV3-1
CDR3 length: 14
CDR3 DNA: TGTGCCAGCAGCCCCCCACAGGTTAGCTCTGGCTACACCTTC
CDR3 protein: CASSPPQVSSGYTF

clone size: many
D gene: TRBD1
J gene: TRBJ2-3
V gene: TRBV28
CDR3 length: 16
CDR3 DNA: TGTGCCAGCAGTCCCGAAAGGGGGCGTTTCACAGATACGCAGTATTTT
CDR3 protein: CASSPERGRFTDTQYF

clone size: few
D gene: NA
J gene: TRBJ2-1
V gene: TRBV7-9
CDR3 length: 12
CDR3 DNA: TGTGCCAGCAGCCAAGGCTATGATGAGCAGTTCTTC
CDR3 protein: CASSQGYDEQFF

clone size: few
D gene: TRBD1
J gene: TRBJ1-5
V gene: TRBV19
CDR3 length: 18
CDR3 DNA: TGTGCCAGTAGACGGGGCAGGGGGGACTCCCCAGGACATCAGCCCCAGCATTTT
CDR3 protein: CASRRGRGDSPGHQPQHF

clone size: NA
D gene: NA
J gene: TRBJ2-3
V gene: TRBV7-6
CDR3 length: 14
CDR3 DNA: TGTGCCAGCAGCTTCGGCACCCACACAGATACGCAGTATTTT
CDR3 protein: CASSFGTHTDTQYF

clone size: NA
D gene: NA
J gene: TRBJ2-7
V gene: TRBV5-1
CDR3 length: 14
CDR3 DNA: TGCGCCAGCAGCGCATACGGACGCTCCTACGAGCAGTACTTC
CDR3 protein: CASSAYGRSYEQYF

clone size: NA
D gene: NA
J gene: TRBJ1-3
V gene: TRBV6-5
CDR3 length: 15
CDR3 DNA: TGTGCCAGCAGTCCCCTCTCAGGGGCTGGAAACACCATATATTTT
CDR3 protein: CASSPLSGAGNTIYF

clone size: few
D gene: NA
J gene: TRBJ2-7
V gene: TRBV2
CDR3 length: 13
CDR3 DNA: TGTGCCAGCAAACCCCCGGGTCCCTACGAGCAGTACTTC
CDR3 protein: CASKPPGPYEQYF

clone size: NA
D gene: TRBD2
J gene: TRBJ2-5
V gene: TRBV6-2/TRBV6-3
CDR3 length: 16
CDR3 DNA: TGTGCCAGCAGAATAGCGGGGGGGCCATCGGAAGAGACCCAGTACTTC
CDR3 protein: CASRIAGGPSEETQYF

clone size: NA
D gene: TRBD1
J gene: TRBJ2-1
V gene: TRBV15
CDR3 length: 15
CDR3 DNA: TGTGCCACCAGCAGTTCCGGGACAGCTTACAATGAGCAGTTCTTC
CDR3 protein: CATSSSGTAYNEQFF

clone size: many
D gene: NA
J gene: TRBJ2-1
V gene: TRBV6-6
CDR3 length: 15
CDR3 DNA: TGTGCCAGCAGACCCCGGGACGGGGTCTACAATGAGCAGTTCTTC
CDR3 protein: CASRPRDGVYNEQFF

clone size: few
D gene: NA
J gene: TRBJ2-5
V gene: TRBV5-4
CDR3 length: 18
CDR3 DNA: TGTGCCAGCAGCTTAGGGGGTACTCTAGTGTTCCGGCAAGAGACCCAGTACTTC
CDR3 protein: CASSLGGTLVFRQETQYF

clone size: NA
D gene: NA
J gene: TRBJ2-7
V gene: TRBV7-9
CDR3 length: 14
CDR3 DNA: TGTGCCAGCAGCTTTCCCATGACTGCCTACGAGCAGTACTTC
CDR3 protein: CASSFPMTAYEQYF

clone size: few
D gene: NA
J gene: TRBJ2-1
V gene: TRBV27
CDR3 length: 14
CDR3 DNA: TGTGCCAGCAGACAACTTGACCCTCCCAATGAGCAGTTCTTC
CDR3 protein: CASRQLDPPNEQFF